This T cell receptor beta chain was recorded in a study of liver allograft versus peripheral blood T cells. Background on the study: Comparing T cell receptor repertoires in transplanted livers with those in recipients' peripheral blood was part of the design. Notes on the study in general: Intra-allograft T cell receptor repertoires in the liver reportedly differed from peripheral blood repertoires.

This CDR3 is built from 15 residues. CDR1 is KGHSH and CDR2 is LQKENI in the germline V gene. The ends were cut back, 3 bases at V and 6 bases at J, with 17 bases in the middle. By sample share, this clonotype is medium-sized. Its specificity is unknown. TCRdb re-analysed the reads in MiXCR, keeping a single row per CDR3 protein. This table has 8,500 to 9,500 distinct CDR3 sequences, around 21% appearing once. This TCR came from a human patient who had a liver transplant. Some T cells may be graft donor cells. V is TRBV18 and J is TRBJ1-2; TRBD1 is a possible D gene (6 bases). The DNA for the CDR3 is TGTGCCAGCTCACCGGCCGGGGGCAACAACGATGGCTACACCTTC. The encoded protein is CASSPAGGNNDGYTF.